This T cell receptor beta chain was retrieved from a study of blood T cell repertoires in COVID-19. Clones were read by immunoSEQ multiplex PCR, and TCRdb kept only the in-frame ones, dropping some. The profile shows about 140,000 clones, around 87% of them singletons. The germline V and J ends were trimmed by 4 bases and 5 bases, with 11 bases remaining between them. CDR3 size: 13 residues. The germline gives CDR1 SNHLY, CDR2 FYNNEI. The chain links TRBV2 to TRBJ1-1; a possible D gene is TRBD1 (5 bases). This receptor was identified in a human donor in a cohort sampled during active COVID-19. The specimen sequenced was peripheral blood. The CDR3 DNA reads TGTGCCAGCAGTGGACAGAAGGGTACTGAAGCTTTCTTT. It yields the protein CASSGQKGTEAFF.